A selection of T cell receptor beta chains follows, all from one sample in a study of CD8 T cells in Susac syndrome. From the immunoSEQ multiplex PCR reads, TCRdb called clonotypes with MiXCR, one entry per CDR3 protein. Seen here are some 130,000 distinct CDR3 sequences, more than 85% observed once, and the top ten hold about 0.18%. The specimen sequenced was CD8+ T cells from PBMCs. These receptors originate from a human donor with Susac syndrome. CDR3s include the opening cysteine and the closing phenylalanine or tryptophan. The D gene is left open where the match is weak. Size values are once, few and many counts, or a class for expanded clones, and some rows have none.

-,TRBJ2-1,-,TRBV6-6,CASIRGSNEQFF,TGTGCCAGCATTAGGGGATCCAATGAGCAGTTCTTC
-,TRBJ1-2,TRBD1,TRBV27,CASSLTGTGYGYTF,TGTGCCAGCAGTCTTACCGGGACAGGGTATGGCTACACCTTC
-,TRBJ1-1,-,TRBV19,CASSIGIFTEAFF,TGTGCCAGTAGTATAGGTATTTTCACTGAAGCTTTCTTT
-,TRBJ2-7,TRBD1,TRBV25-1,CASSEEGTAREQYF,TGTGCCAGCAGTGAAGAGGGGACAGCTCGGGAGCAGTACTTC
-,TRBJ2-1,TRBD1,TRBV20-1,CSATTGGSYNEQFF,TGCAGTGCCACAACAGGGGGCTCCTACAATGAGCAGTTCTTC
once,TRBJ2-7,-,TRBV4-1,CASSQDVFYEQYF,TGCGCCAGCAGCCAGGACGTCTTTTACGAGCAGTACTTC
-,TRBJ1-5,TRBD1,TRBV24-1,CATSEGQFSNQPQHF,TGTGCCACCAGTGAGGGACAGTTTAGCAATCAGCCCCAGCATTTT
-,TRBJ2-2,-,TRBV18,CASSLDFTGELFF,TGTGCCAGCTCACTTGATTTCACCGGGGAGCTGTTTTTT
-,TRBJ1-3,-,TRBV15,CATSSSQYGNTIYF,TGTGCCACCAGCTCGTCCCAATATGGAAACACCATATATTTT
-,TRBJ2-7,-,TRBV27,CASSLYGSSYEQYF,TGTGCCAGCAGTTTATATGGCAGCTCCTACGAGCAGTACTTC
-,TRBJ2-4,-,TRBV7-9,CASMGGEGKNIQYF,TGTGCCAGCATGGGCGGGGAAGGAAAAAACATTCAGTACTTC
-,TRBJ2-5,-,TRBV29-1,CSDRTITKETQYF,TGCAGCGATAGGACCATAACAAAAGAGACCCAGTACTTC
-,TRBJ2-7,-,TRBV4-1,CASSQAGAEQYF,TGCGCCAGCAGCCAAGCGGGCGCAGAGCAGTACTTC
-,TRBJ2-3,-,TRBV3-1,CASSQDFGGIDTQYF,TGTGCCAGCAGCCAAGATTTCGGGGGCATAGATACGCAGTATTTT
-,TRBJ2-5,-,TRBV12-5,CASGLHGGSDDRYF,TGTGCTAGTGGTTTGCATGGGGGCTCGGATGATCGGTACTTC
-,TRBJ1-4,TRBD1,TRBV7-9,CASSTEQGETNEKLFF,TGTGCCAGCAGCACCGAACAGGGGGAGACTAATGAAAAACTGTTTTTT
-,TRBJ2-7,-,TRBV24-1,CATALGDSYEQYF,TGTGCCACCGCGCTCGGCGACTCCTACGAGCAGTACTTC
-,TRBJ2-5,-,TRBV12-3/TRBV12-4,CASTWTAETQYF,TGTGCCAGCACCTGGACTGCGGAGACCCAGTACTTC
-,TRBJ2-7,TRBD2,TRBV11-2,CASSPGTSGGNYEQYF,TGTGCCAGCAGCCCGGGGACTAGCGGAGGAAACTACGAGCAGTACTTC
-,TRBJ1-1,-,TRBV6-5,CASTQVRGTEAFF,TGTGCCAGCACACAGGTTCGCGGCACTGAAGCTTTCTTT
-,TRBJ2-1,-,TRBV15,CATSRRTKTYNEQFF,TGTGCCACCAGCAGAAGGACCAAAACCTACAATGAGCAGTTCTTC
-,TRBJ1-1,TRBD1,TRBV2,CASRVGQGHTEAFF,TGTGCCAGCAGGGTCGGACAGGGCCACACTGAAGCTTTCTTT
-,TRBJ1-1,-,TRBV5-6,CASSLGPQAFF,TGTGCCAGCAGCTTGGGGCCGCAAGCTTTCTTT
once,TRBJ2-1,-,TRBV27,CASSLSLSGDNEQFF,TGTGCCAGCAGTTTATCGTTGTCAGGGGACAATGAGCAGTTCTTC
-,TRBJ2-5,-,TRBV29-1,CSVFEGQETQYF,TGCAGCGTTTTTGAAGGCCAAGAGACCCAGTACTTC
-,TRBJ2-1,-,TRBV7-2,CASRLDNYNEQFF,TGTGCCAGCAGGCTGGACAACTACAATGAGCAGTTCTTC